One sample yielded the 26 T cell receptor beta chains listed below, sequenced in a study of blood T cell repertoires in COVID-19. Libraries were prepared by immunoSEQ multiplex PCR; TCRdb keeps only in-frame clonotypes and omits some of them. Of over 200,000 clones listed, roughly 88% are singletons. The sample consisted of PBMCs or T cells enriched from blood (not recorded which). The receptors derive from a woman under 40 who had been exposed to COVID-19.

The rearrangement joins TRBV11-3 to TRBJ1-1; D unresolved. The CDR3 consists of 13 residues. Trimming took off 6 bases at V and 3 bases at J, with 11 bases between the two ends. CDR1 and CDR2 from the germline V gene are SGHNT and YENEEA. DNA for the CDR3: TGTGCCAGCAGTCGGGATGGGGACACTGAAGCTTTCTTT. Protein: CASSRDGDTEAFF. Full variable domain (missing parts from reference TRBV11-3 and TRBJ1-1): EAGVVQSPRYKIIEKKQPVAFWCNPISGHNTLYWYLQNLGQGPELLIRYENEEAVDDSQLPKDRFSAERLKGVDSTLKIQPAELGDSAVYLCASSRDGDTEAFFGQGTRLTVV.

The CDR3 region is CASSVQYGGYGQGHYGYTF. The CDR3 bases are TGTGCCAGCAGCGTGCAATACGGGGGTTACGGACAGGGACACTATGGCTACACCTTC. This chain uses TRBV9 with TRBJ1-2; 8 positions match TRBD1. With 2 bases clipped from V and 3 bases from J, the junction kept 18 bases outside the gene matches. The CDR3 contains 19 residues. Germline CDR1 is SGDLS and CDR2 is YYNGEE.

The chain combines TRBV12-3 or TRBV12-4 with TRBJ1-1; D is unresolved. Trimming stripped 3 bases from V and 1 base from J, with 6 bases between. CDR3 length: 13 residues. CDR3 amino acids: CASSLVANTEAFF. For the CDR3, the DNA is TGTGCCAGCAGTTTGGTGGCGAACACTGAAGCTTTCTTT.

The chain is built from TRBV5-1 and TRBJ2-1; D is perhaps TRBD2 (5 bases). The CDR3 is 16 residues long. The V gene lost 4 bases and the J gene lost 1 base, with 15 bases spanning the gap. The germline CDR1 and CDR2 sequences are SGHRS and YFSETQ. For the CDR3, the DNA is TGCGCCAGCAGCCCGGGGTCTCTTGGGTCCTACAATGAGCAGTTCTTC. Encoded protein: CASSPGSLGSYNEQFF.

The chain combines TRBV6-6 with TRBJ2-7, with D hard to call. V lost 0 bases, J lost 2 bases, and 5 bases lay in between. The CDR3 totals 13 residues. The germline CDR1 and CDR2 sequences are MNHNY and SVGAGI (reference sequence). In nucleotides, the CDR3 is TGTGCCAGCAGTTACTCTGGAGCCTACGAGCAGTACTTC. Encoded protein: CASSYSGAYEQYF.

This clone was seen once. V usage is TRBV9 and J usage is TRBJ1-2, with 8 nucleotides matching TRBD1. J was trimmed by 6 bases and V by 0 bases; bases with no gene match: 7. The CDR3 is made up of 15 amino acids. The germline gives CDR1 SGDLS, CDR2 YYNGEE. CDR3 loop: CASSVATGTGDGYTF. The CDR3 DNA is TGTGCCAGCAGCGTAGCTACCGGGACAGGAGATGGCTACACCTTC.

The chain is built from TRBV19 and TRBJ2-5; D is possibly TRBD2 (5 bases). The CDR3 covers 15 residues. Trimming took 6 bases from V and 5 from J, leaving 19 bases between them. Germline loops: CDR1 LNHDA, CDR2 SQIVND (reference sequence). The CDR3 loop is CASSRSGALRETQYF. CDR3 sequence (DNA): TGTGCCAGTAGCCGGAGCGGAGCCCTCAGGGAGACCCAGTACTTC.

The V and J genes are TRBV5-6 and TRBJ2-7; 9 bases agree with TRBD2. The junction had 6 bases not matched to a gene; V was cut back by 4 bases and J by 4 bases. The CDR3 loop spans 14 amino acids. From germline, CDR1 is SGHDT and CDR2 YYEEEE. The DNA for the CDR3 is TGTGCCAGCAGCGCCTTAGCGGGAGCGTACGAGCAGTACTTC. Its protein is CASSALAGAYEQYF.

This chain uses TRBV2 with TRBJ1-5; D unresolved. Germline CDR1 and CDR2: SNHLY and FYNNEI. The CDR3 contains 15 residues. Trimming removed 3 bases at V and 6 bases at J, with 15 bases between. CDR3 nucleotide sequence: TGTGCCAGCAGTGAGCAATTCTCAGTAGCTCAGCCCCAGCATTTT. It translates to CASSEQFSVAQPQHF.

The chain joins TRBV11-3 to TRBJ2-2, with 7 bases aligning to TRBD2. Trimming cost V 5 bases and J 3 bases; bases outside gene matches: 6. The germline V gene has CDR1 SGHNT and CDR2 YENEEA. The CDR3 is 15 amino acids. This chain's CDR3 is CASSPGTKDTGELFF. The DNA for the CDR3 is TGTGCCAGCAGCCCCGGGACTAAAGACACCGGGGAGCTGTTTTTT.

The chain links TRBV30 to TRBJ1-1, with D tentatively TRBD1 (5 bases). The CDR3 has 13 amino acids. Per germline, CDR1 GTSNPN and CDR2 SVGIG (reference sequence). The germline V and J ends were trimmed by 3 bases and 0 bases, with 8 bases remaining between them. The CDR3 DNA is TGTGCCTGGAGGCAGGGTTTGAACACTGAAGCTTTCTTT. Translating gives CAWRQGLNTEAFF.

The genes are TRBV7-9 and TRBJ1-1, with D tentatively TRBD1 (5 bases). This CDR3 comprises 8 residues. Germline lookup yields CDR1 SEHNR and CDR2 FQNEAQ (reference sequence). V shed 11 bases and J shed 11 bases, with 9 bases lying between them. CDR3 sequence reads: CAPGGAFF. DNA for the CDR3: TGTGCCCCGGGGGGGGCTTTCTTT.

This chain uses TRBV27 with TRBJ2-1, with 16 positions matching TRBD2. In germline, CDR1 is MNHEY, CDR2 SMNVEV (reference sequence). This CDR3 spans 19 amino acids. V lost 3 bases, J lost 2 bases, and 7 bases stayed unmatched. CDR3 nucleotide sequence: TGTGCCAGCAGTTTGGGGACTAGCGGGAGGGCCCTTCCCTACAATGAGCAGTTCTTC. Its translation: CASSLGTSGRALPYNEQFF.

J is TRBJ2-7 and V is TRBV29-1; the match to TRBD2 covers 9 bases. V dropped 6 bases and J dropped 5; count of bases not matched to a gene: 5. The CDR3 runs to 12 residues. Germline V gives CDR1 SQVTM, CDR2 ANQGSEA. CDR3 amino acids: CSVSGRINEQYF. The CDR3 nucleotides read TGCAGCGTGAGCGGGAGGATCAACGAGCAGTACTTC.

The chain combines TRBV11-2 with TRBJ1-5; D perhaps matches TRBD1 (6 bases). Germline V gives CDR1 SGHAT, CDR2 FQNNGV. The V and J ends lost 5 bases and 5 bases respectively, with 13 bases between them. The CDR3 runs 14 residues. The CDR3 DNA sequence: TGTGCCAGCAGCCGAACAGGGAAAGATCAGCCCCAGCATTTT. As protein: CASSRTGKDQPQHF.

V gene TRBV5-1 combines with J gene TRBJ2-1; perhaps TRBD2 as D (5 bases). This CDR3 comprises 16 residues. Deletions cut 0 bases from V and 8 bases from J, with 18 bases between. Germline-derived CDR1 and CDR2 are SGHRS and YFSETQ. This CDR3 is CASSLGTSALVDEQFF. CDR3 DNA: TGCGCCAGCAGCTTGGGGACTTCTGCTTTGGTTGATGAGCAGTTCTTC.

The CDR3 sequence: CASKYGTEQFF. DNA for the CDR3: TGTGCCAGTAAGTACGGGACAGAGCAGTTCTTC. V is TRBV19 and J is TRBJ2-1; D possibly corresponds to TRBD1 (6 bases). Trimming left V 7 bases short and J 10 bases short, with 11 bases between. CDR3 length: 11 amino acids. Per germline, CDR1 LNHDA and CDR2 SQIVND (reference sequence).

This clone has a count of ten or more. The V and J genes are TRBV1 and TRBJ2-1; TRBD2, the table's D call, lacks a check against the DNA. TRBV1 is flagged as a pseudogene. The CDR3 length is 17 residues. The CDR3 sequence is CTSSQEWGTSGRDEQFF. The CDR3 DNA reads TGCACCAGCAGCCAAGAATGGGGGACTAGCGGGAGGGATGAGCAGTTCTTC.

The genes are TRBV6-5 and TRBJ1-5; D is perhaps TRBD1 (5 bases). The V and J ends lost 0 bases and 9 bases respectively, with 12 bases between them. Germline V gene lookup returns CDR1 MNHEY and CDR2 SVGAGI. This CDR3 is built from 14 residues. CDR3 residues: CASSYSSGLGPQHF. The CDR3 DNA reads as TGTGCCAGCAGTTACTCGTCAGGGTTGGGGCCCCAGCATTTT.

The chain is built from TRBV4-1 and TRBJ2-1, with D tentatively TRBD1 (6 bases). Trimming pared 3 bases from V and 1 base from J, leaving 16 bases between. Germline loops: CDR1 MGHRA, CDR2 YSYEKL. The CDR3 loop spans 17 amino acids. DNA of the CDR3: TGCGCCAGCAGCCAGAGATTTACAGGGTTGTCCTACAATGAGCAGTTCTTC. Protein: CASSQRFTGLSYNEQFF.

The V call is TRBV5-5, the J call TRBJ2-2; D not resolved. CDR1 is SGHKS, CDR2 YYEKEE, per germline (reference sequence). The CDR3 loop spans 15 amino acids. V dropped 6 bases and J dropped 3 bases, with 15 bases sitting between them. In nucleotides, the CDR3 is TGTGCCAGCACCCCCTTAAGAGTCTACACCGGGGAGCTGTTTTTT. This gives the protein CASTPLRVYTGELFF.

CDR3 nucleotide sequence: TGTGCCAGCAGCTTAATTAGCGGGGGTTCCTACAATGAGCAGTTCTTC. Protein product: CASSLISGGSYNEQFF. The V gene is TRBV7-3, the J gene TRBJ2-1, with 9 bases aligning to TRBD2. CDR1 and CDR2 from the germline V gene are SGHTA and FQGTGA. The ends lost 1 base at V and 1 base at J; junction bases unmatched: 2. This CDR3 spans 16 amino acids.

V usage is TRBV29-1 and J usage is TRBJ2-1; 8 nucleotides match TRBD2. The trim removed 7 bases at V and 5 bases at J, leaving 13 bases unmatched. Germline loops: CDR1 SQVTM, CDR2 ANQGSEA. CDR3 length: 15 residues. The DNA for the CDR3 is TGCAGCGCCCGGAGAGCGGGAGTGGCGAACAATGAGCAGTTCTTC. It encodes CSARRAGVANNEQFF.

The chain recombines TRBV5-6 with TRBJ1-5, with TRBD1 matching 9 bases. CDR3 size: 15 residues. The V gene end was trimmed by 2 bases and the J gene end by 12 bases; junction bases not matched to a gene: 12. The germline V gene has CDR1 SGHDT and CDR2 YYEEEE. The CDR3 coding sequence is TGTGCCAGCAGCTTCTCGGGACAGGGCCTCGAGCGCCAGCATTTT. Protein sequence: CASSFSGQGLERQHF. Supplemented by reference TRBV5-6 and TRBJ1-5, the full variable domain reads DAGVTQSPTHLIKTRGQQVTLRCSPKSGHDTVSWYQQALGQGPQFIFQYYEEEERQRGNFPDRFSGHQFPNYSSELNVNALLLGDSALYLCASSFSGQGLERQHFGDGTRLSIL.

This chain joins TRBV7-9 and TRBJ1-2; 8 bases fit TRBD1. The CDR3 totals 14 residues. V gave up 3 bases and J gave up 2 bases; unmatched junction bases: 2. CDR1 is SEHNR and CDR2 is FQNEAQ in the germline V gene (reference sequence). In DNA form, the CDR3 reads TGTGCCAGCAGCTTGGACAGGGCGAACTATGGCTACACCTTC. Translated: CASSLDRANYGYTF.

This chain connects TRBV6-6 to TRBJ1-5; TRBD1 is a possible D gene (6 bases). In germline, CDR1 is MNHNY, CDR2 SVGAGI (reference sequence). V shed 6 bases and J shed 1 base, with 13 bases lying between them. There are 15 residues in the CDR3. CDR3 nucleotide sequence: TGTGCCAGCAGACTCGACAGGCTGAGCAATCAGCCCCAGCATTTT. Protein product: CASRLDRLSNQPQHF.